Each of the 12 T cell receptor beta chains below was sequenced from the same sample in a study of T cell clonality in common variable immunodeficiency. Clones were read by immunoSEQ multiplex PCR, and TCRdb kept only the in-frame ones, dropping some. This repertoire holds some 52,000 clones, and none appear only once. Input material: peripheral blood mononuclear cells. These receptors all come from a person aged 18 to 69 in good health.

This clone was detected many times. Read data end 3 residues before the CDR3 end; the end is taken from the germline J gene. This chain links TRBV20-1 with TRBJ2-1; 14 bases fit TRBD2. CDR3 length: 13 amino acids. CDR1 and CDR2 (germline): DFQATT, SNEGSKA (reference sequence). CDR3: CGGLAGVEGEQFF. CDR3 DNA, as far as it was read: TGCGGGGGACTAGCGGGAGTGGAGGGTGAG.

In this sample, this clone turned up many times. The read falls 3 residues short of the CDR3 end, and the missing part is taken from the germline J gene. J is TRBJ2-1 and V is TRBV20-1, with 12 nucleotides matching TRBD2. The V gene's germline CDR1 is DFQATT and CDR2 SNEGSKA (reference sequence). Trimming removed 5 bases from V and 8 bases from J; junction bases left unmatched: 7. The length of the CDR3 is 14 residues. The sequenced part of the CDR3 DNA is TGCAGTGCTGTTCGACTAGCGGGAGTCCATGAG. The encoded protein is CSAVRLAGVHE. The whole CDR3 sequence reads CSAVRLAGVHEQFF.

The CDR3 DNA, read in part, is TGTGCCAGTAGTCCCTTGGGGGGTGAG. Protein product: CASSPLGGE. The complete CDR3 protein is CASSPLGGEQFF. The chain carries TRBV19 and TRBJ2-1; possibly TRBD2 for D (6 bases). The CDR3 end falls 3 residues outside the read, so it is completed with the germline J gene. This CDR3 is 12 amino acids long. Per germline, CDR1 LNHDA and CDR2 SQIVND (reference sequence). Trimming removed 5 bases from V and 9 bases from J, with 11 bases in between. The full variable domain, its missing parts supplied by reference TRBV19 and TRBJ2-1, is DGGITQSPKYLFRKEGQNVTLSCEQNLNHDAMYWYRQDPGQGLRLIYYSQIVNDFQKGDIAEGYSVSREKKESFPLTVTSAQKNPTAFYLCASSPLGGEQFFGPGTRLTVL.

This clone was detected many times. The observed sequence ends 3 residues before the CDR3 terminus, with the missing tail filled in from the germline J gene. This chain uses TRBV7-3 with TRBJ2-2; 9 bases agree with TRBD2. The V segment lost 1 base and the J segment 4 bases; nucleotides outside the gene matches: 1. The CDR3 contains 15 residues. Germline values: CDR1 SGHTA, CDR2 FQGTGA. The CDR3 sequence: CASSLRREGTGELFF. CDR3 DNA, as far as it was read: TGTGCCAGCAGCTTAAGGCGGGAGGGCACCGGGGAG.

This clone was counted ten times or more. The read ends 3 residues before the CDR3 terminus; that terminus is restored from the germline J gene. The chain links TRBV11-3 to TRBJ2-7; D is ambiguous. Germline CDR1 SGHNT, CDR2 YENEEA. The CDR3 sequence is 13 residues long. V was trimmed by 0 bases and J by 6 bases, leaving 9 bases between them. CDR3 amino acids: CASSLETRGEQYF. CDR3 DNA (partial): TGTGCCAGCAGCTTAGAGACACGTGGCGAG. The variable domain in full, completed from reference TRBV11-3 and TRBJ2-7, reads EAGVVQSPRYKIIEKKQPVAFWCNPISGHNTLYWYLQNLGQGPELLIRYENEEAVDDSQLPKDRFSAERLKGVDSTLKIQPAELGDSAVYLCASSLETRGEQYFGPGTRLTVT.

CDR3 loop: CAWSRDRRGEKLFF. CDR3 DNA (partial): TGTGCCTGGAGTAGAGATCGCCGGGGGGAAAAG. This chain links TRBV30 with TRBJ2-2; 7 bases align to TRBD2. The read halts 3 residues ahead of the CDR3 end, with the missing end drawn from the germline J gene. Germline CDR1 and CDR2: GTSNPN and SVGIG (reference sequence). This CDR3 is 14 amino acids long.

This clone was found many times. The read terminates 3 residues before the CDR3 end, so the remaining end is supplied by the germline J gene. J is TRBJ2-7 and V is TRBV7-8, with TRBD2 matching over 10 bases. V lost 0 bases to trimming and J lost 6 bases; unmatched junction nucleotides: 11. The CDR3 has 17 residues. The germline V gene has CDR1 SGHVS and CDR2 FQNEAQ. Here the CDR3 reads CASSLAGLAGASGEQYF. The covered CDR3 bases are TGTGCCAGCAGCTTAGCGGGTCTAGCGGGAGCCTCCGGCGAG.

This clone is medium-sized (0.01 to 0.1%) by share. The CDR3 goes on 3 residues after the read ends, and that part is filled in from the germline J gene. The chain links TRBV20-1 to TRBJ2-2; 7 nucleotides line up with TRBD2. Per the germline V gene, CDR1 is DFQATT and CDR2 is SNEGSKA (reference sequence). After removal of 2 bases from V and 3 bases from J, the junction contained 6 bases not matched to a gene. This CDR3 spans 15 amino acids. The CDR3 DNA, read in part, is TGCAGTGCTAGATTCGGGGGGATGGACACCGGGGAG. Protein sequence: CSARFGGMDTGE. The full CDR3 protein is CSARFGGMDTGELFF.

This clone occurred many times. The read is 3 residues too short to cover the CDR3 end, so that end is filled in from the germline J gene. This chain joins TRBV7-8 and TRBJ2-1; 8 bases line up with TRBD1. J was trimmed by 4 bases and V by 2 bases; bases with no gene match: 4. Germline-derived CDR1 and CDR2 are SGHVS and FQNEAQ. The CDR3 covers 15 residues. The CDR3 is CASSLTTGGYNEQFF. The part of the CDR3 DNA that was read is TGTGCCAGCAGCTTAACCACAGGGGGGTACAATGAG. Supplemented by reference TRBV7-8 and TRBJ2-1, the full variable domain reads GAGVSQSPRYKVAKRGQDVALRCDPISGHVSLFWYQQALGQGPEFLTYFQNEAQLDKSGLPSDRFFAERPEGSVSTLKIQRTQQEDSAVYLCASSLTTGGYNEQFFGPGTRLTVL.

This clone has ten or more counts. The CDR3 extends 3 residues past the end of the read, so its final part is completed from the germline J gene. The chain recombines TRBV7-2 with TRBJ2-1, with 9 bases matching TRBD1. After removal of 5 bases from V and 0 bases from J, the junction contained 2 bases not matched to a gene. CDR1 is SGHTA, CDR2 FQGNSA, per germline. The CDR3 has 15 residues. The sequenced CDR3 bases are TGTGCCAGCAGCAAGGGACAGGGCTCCTACAATGAG. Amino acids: CASSKGQGSYNE. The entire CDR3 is CASSKGQGSYNEQFF.

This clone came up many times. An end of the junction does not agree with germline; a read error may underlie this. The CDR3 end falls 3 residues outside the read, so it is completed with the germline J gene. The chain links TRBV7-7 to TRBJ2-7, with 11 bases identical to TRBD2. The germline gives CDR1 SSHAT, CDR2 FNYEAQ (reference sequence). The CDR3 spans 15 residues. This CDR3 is CASSSGLAGAYEQYF. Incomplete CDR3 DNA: TGTGCTAGCAGCTCCGGACTAGCGGGCGCCTACGAG.

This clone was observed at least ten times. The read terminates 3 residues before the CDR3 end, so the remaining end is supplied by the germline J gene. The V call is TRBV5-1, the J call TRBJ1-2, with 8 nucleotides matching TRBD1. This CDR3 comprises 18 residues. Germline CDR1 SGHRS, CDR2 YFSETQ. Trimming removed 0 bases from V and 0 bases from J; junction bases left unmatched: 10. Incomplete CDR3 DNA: TGCGCCAGCAGCTTGGCGAGGGCAGGGGGCCCTCCTAACTATGGC. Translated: CASSLARAGGPPNYG. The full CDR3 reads CASSLARAGGPPNYGYTF.